A selection of T cell receptor beta chains follows, all from one sample in a study of blood T cell repertoires in COVID-19. Assay used: immunoSEQ multiplex PCR; TCRdb lists only in-frame clones, some missing. The data contain about 160,000 clones, roughly 80% of them singletons. The sequencing sample was made of PBMCs or T cells enriched from blood (not recorded which). The receptors here all came from a woman aged 55 to 70 who had recovered from COVID-19. Each CDR3 is given with its conserved first and last residue. The D gene is left open where the match is weak. Size tells how often a clone was seen (once, few, many) or the class of an expanded clone, and some rows leave it out.

length	V	size	J	D	DNA	CDR3
13	TRBV27	.	TRBJ2-7	.	TGTGCCAGCAGTTTCGGCGGAGGATACGAGCAGTACTTC	CASSFGGGYEQYF
16	TRBV3-1/TRBV3-2	once	TRBJ2-7	TRBD2	TGTGCCAGCAGTAGACTAGCGGGGGCCCCCGGCTACGAGCAGTACTTC	CASSRLAGAPGYEQYF
15	TRBV19	.	TRBJ2-2	TRBD2	TGTGCCACCAGGTGGGGGGGAGAGGACACCGGGGAGCTGTTTTTT	CATRWGGEDTGELFF
16	TRBV11-2	once	TRBJ1-4	.	TGTGCCAGCAGCTTAGAGGGGCACAGGCCTAATGAAAAACTGTTTTTT	CASSLEGHRPNEKLFF
12	TRBV6-5	.	TRBJ1-1	.	TGTGCCAGCAGCATGGGCGGGAATAAAGCTTTCTTT	CASSMGGNKAFF
15	TRBV18	.	TRBJ1-4	TRBD1	TGTGCCAGCTCAACCCGACAGGGGACGGGTGAAAAACTGTTTTTT	CASSTRQGTGEKLFF
12	TRBV19	.	TRBJ1-1	TRBD1	TGTGCCAGTAGCCAAACAGGACAGGGACTACTCTTT	CASSQTGQGLLF
16	TRBV3-1/TRBV3-2	.	TRBJ1-2	TRBD1	TGTGCCAGCACAACATCAGCCGGACAGGGTTATGCTGGCTACACCTTC	CASTTSAGQGYAGYTF
13	TRBV27	.	TRBJ2-2	TRBD1	TGTGCCAGCAAAACAGGGGGCACCGGGGAGCTGTTTTTT	CASKTGGTGELFF
13	TRBV3-1/TRBV3-2	once	TRBJ1-1	TRBD1	TGTGCCAGCAGGGTGCAGGGGGCGACTGAAGCTTTCTTT	CASRVQGATEAFF
15	TRBV3-1/TRBV3-2	.	TRBJ2-2	.	TGTGCCAGCAGCCAAGTGGGGCCGAACACCGGGGAGCTGTTTTTT	CASSQVGPNTGELFF
15	TRBV4-1	.	TRBJ2-3	TRBD2	TGCGCCAGCAGCCAGAGCGGGGCAGACACAGATACGCAGTATTTT	CASSQSGADTDTQYF
12	TRBV12-3/TRBV12-4	.	TRBJ1-1	.	TGTGCCAGCAAGTCACGGGGGGCTGAAGCTTTCTTT	CASKSRGAEAFF
14	TRBV9	.	TRBJ2-7	TRBD2	TGTGCCAGCAGCGAGACTAGCCGGCTTGCCGAGCAGTACTTC	CASSETSRLAEQYF
17	TRBV4-1	once	TRBJ1-2	.	TGCGCCAGCAGCCAAGAAGGGGAGGGGTTTTTGAGCTATGGCTACACCTTC	CASSQEGEGFLSYGYTF
14	TRBV2	once	TRBJ2-3	TRBD2	TGTGCCAGCAGTGATGGGCGGGGGGGCCTTACGCAGTATTTT	CASSDGRGGLTQYF
14	TRBV21-1	.	TRBJ2-5	.	TGTGCCAGCAGCAAAGGTGGCGGGGACGAGACCCAGTACTTC	CASSKGGGDETQYF
14	TRBV4-2	.	TRBJ2-3	.	TGTGCCAGCAGCCGAAACCGGGTCGGAGATACGCAGTATTTT	CASSRNRVGDTQYF
15	TRBV20-1	.	TRBJ2-2	TRBD2	TGCAGTGCTATTGAGGCTAGCGGGAACACCGGGGAGCTGTTTTTT	CSAIEASGNTGELFF
16	TRBV27	.	TRBJ2-1	TRBD1	TGTGCCAGCAGGGGCACCGGGACAGGGGTCTACAATGAGCAGTTCTTC	CASRGTGTGVYNEQFF
14	TRBV21-1	.	TRBJ1-5	.	TGTGCCAGCACCGAACGGGGATTCAATCAGCCCCAGCATTTT	CASTERGFNQPQHF
18	TRBV9	.	TRBJ2-3	.	TGTGCCAGCAGCGTAGGGGCAGGAAATGTGATGAGCACAGATACGCAGTATTTT	CASSVGAGNVMSTDTQYF
17	TRBV19	few	TRBJ1-2	.	TGTGCCAGTAGGAAGCCCCAAGGTAGGGGGACTAACTATGGCTACACCTTC	CASRKPQGRGTNYGYTF